Listed below are T cell receptor beta chains from one sample, sequenced in a study of cytomegalovirus exposure and HLA in healthy donors. Measured with immunoSEQ multiplex PCR; TCRdb has only the in-frame clones, and not every one. The sample consists of about 140,000 clones, roughly 82% of them appearing once. Sequences were obtained from PBMCs. These receptors all stem from a man younger than 35 in good health and CMV-seropositive. CDR3s include the opening cysteine and the closing phenylalanine or tryptophan. The D gene is left open where the match is weak. Some rows have no size entry. The others give once, few or many, or a class for an expanded clone.

clone size,V gene,D gene,J gene,CDR3 DNA,CDR3 protein
-,TRBV6-1,TRBD1,TRBJ1-2,TGTGCCACCCGCTCCGACAGGGCGGGGGGCTACACCTTC,CATRSDRAGGYTF
few,TRBV5-1,TRBD2,TRBJ2-1,TGCGCCAGCAGCTGGACTAGCGGGGCGTACAATGAGCAGTTCTTC,CASSWTSGAYNEQFF
-,TRBV7-6,-,TRBJ2-3,TGTGCCAGCAGCTTAGCGGGGCTGGATACGCAGTATTTT,CASSLAGLDTQYF
-,TRBV6-6,-,TRBJ2-3,TGTGCCAGCAGTAACCGGGATACCACGCAGTATTTT,CASSNRDTTQYF
-,TRBV10-3,-,TRBJ1-5,TGTGCCATCAGTGAGGGGGGAGGCCAGCCCCAGCATTTT,CAISEGGGQPQHF
-,TRBV7-9,TRBD1,TRBJ2-7,TGTGCCAGCAGCTCAACCGGGACAGGCTACGAGCAGTACTTC,CASSSTGTGYEQYF
-,TRBV5-4,-,TRBJ1-2,TGTGCCAGCAGCTCTGGGCCCCTAGGGGGGGCAACGGGCTACACCTTC,CASSSGPLGGATGYTF
-,TRBV19,-,TRBJ1-3,TGTGCCAGTAGTTATACGGGGAGGATGGACACCATATATTTT,CASSYTGRMDTIYF
-,TRBV19,TRBD1,TRBJ2-7,TGTGCCAGTAGTATTGGGACAGGGATGTACGAGCAGTACTTC,CASSIGTGMYEQYF
-,TRBV5-1,TRBD2,TRBJ2-7,TGCGCCAGCAGCTCCGGGTGGGGACTAGCGGGAGAAAGGGAGCAGTACTTC,CASSSGWGLAGEREQYF
-,TRBV6-6,TRBD1,TRBJ2-7,TGTGCCAGCAAAGGACAGGGTGGCCACGAGCAGTACTTC,CASKGQGGHEQYF
-,TRBV7-9,TRBD1,TRBJ1-5,TGTGCCAGCAGCGTAGACAGGGGAAATCAGCCCCAGCATTTT,CASSVDRGNQPQHF
-,TRBV5-1,-,TRBJ2-1,TGCGCCAGCAGCTTCACAGGGTCATACAATGAGCAGTTCTTC,CASSFTGSYNEQFF
-,TRBV11-1,-,TRBJ2-2,TGTGCCAGCAGCTTAGGCAACGGGAGAGGTCCCGGGGAGCTGTTTTTT,CASSLGNGRGPGELFF
once,TRBV6-5,TRBD1,TRBJ1-4,TGTGCCAGCAGGGGACAGTATAATGAAAAACTGTTTTTT,CASRGQYNEKLFF
-,TRBV7-6,TRBD1,TRBJ2-5,TGTGCCAGCAGCCCACTCGGGACAGTACAGTACTTC,CASSPLGTVQYF
-,TRBV5-1,TRBD1,TRBJ2-2,TGCGCCAGCAGCGTCAGAGAGGGGGCGAGCACCGGGGAGCTGTTTTTT,CASSVREGASTGELFF
-,TRBV10-1,-,TRBJ1-1,TGCGCCAGCACGGTTGGTCGAGGCGGCACTGAAGCTTTCTTT,CASTVGRGGTEAFF
-,TRBV30,TRBD2,TRBJ2-3,TGTGCCTGGAGAAAACTAGCGGGAGTCGCAGATACGCAGTATTTT,CAWRKLAGVADTQYF
-,TRBV2,-,TRBJ2-4,TGTGCCAGCAGTGAACTAATTCAGGGGTATGCCAAAAACATTCAGTACTTC,CASSELIQGYAKNIQYF
-,TRBV27,-,TRBJ2-3,TGTGCCAGCAGTCCTTCCTTAAGCACAGATACGCAGTATTTT,CASSPSLSTDTQYF
-,TRBV2,TRBD2,TRBJ2-5,TGTGCCAGCAGACTCGACCGGGGGGGGCAGTACTTC,CASRLDRGGQYF
-,TRBV4-1,TRBD1,TRBJ2-7,TGCGCCAGCAGCCATCCATTGACAGGGCCCGAGCAGTACTTC,CASSHPLTGPEQYF
-,TRBV20-1,-,TRBJ1-1,TGCAGTGTTTCAGGGAACACTGAAGCTTTCTTT,CSVSGNTEAFF
-,TRBV10-3,TRBD1,TRBJ1-1,TGTGCCATCAGTGAGTCGGACAGGGGGGGCACTGAAGCTTTCTTT,CAISESDRGGTEAFF
once,TRBV30,TRBD1,TRBJ1-1,TGTGCCTGGAGTGTATTACGGGACAGGGGAGAAGCTTTCTTT,CAWSVLRDRGEAFF
-,TRBV6-1,TRBD2,TRBJ2-7,TGTGCCAGCAGTGGCCGGACTAGCGGGCCTTACGAGCAGTACTTC,CASSGRTSGPYEQYF
few,TRBV5-1,TRBD1,TRBJ1-1,TGCGCCAGCAGCTCCACAGGGGTAATGAACACTGAAGCTTTCTTT,CASSSTGVMNTEAFF
-,TRBV25-1,-,TRBJ2-1,TGTGCCAGCAGTGAACTAGGGGCCTTGGACAATGAGCAGTTCTTC,CASSELGALDNEQFF
-,TRBV4-1,-,TRBJ1-4,TGCGCCAGCAGCTCGCCCCTCCAGGGAAAAAGGCATGAAAAACTGTTTTTT,CASSSPLQGKRHEKLFF
-,TRBV11-2,TRBD2,TRBJ2-2,TGTGCCAGCAGCTTAGTACTAGCGGGGACCGGGGAGCTGTTTTTT,CASSLVLAGTGELFF
-,TRBV18,-,TRBJ2-5,TGTGCCAGCTCACCATCCGGGCAAGAGACCCAGTACTTC,CASSPSGQETQYF
once,TRBV5-5,TRBD1,TRBJ2-1,TGTGCCAGCAGCTCGACAGGGATCGGGGACTACAATGAGCAGTTCTTC,CASSSTGIGDYNEQFF
-,TRBV30,-,TRBJ1-1,TGTGCCTGGAGTGCGCGCACTGAAGCTTTCTTT,CAWSARTEAFF
-,TRBV11-2,-,TRBJ2-7,TGTGCCAGCAGTCCCTTGGGGGGGCCTAGCTCCTACGAGCAGTACTTC,CASSPLGGPSSYEQYF
-,TRBV21-1,-,TRBJ1-5,TGTGCCAGCAGCAAAGGGAGGCCGGAATATAGCAATCAGCCCCAGCATTTT,CASSKGRPEYSNQPQHF
-,TRBV18,TRBD1,TRBJ1-1,TGTGCCAGCTCACCATTTAGACAGGGAAGGCTTGGGGGGAACACTGAAGCTTTCTTT,CASSPFRQGRLGGNTEAFF
-,TRBV19,-,TRBJ2-1,TGTGGGACTTACGGCTCCTACAATGAGCAGTTCTTC,CGTYGSYNEQFF
once,TRBV19,-,TRBJ2-2,TGTGCCAGTCTCAGGAACACCGGGGAGCTGTTTTTT,CASLRNTGELFF
-,TRBV28,TRBD1,TRBJ1-2,TGTGCCAGCAGTCCTAGGGGGCAGGGAGCAAACTATGGCTACACCTTC,CASSPRGQGANYGYTF
-,TRBV5-6,-,TRBJ1-1,TGTGCCAGCAGCTTGTTGGGGGCCAACTGGGGAGCTTTCTTT,CASSLLGANWGAFF
-,TRBV4-2,-,TRBJ2-7,TGTGCCAGCAGCCAAGACAGGATCTCCTACGAGCAGTACTTC,CASSQDRISYEQYF
-,TRBV6-1,-,TRBJ2-7,TGTGCCAGCAGCGAGTTGTACGAGCAGTACTTC,CASSELYEQYF
-,TRBV27,-,TRBJ1-6,TGTGCCAGCAGTCAAACCCCACAGAAACCTAATTCACCCCTCCACTTT,CASSQTPQKPNSPLHF
-,TRBV27,TRBD1,TRBJ2-1,TGTGCCAGCGGCCCGGGACAGGGGCCGCTTGAGCAGTTCTTC,CASGPGQGPLEQFF
-,TRBV18,TRBD2,TRBJ2-3,TGTGCCAGCTCACCAGTGGTAGCGGGGACCACAGATACGCAGTATTTT,CASSPVVAGTTDTQYF
-,TRBV6-4,-,TRBJ1-5,TGTGCCAGCAGGGAAACAGGGAACGGCAATCAGCCCCAGCATTTT,CASRETGNGNQPQHF
-,TRBV5-1,TRBD1,TRBJ2-1,TGCGCCAGCAGACCTCCGACAGGGGGCATCTACAATGAGCAGTTCTTC,CASRPPTGGIYNEQFF